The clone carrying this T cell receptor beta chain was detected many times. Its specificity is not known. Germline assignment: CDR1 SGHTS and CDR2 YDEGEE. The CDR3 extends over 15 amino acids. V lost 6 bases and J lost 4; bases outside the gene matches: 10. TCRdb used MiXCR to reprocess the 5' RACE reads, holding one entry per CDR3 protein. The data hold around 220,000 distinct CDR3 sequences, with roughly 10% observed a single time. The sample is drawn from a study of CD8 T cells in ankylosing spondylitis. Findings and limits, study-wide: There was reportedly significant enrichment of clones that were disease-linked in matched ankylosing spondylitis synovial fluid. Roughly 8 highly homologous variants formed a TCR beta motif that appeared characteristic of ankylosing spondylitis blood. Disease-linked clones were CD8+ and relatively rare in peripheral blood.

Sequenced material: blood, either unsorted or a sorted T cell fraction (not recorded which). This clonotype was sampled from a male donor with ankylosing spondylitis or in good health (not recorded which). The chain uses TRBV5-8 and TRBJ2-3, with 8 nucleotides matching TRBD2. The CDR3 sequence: CASTLGFSGADTQYF. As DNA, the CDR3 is TGTGCCAGCACCCTTGGCTTTAGCGGGGCAGATACGCAGTATTTT.